Below are 3 T cell receptor beta chains sequenced from a single sample in a study of T cell responses to AZD1222 COVID-19 vaccine. The data were produced by immunoSEQ multiplex PCR, yet TCRdb's version contains in-frame clones alone and is incomplete. The data hold about 130,000 clones, with 70% to 90% observed a single time. Sample: peripheral blood, taken 28 days after the second AZD1222 dose. Every receptor here comes from an adult who received the AZD1222 COVID-19 vaccine.

The rearrangement joins TRBV6-5 to TRBJ1-1; TRBD1 might be the D (6 bases). Per germline, CDR1 MNHEY and CDR2 SVGAGI. The CDR3 is made up of 14 amino acids. The V and J ends lost 5 bases and 0 bases respectively, with 10 bases between them. CDR3 sequence reads: CASSPRQVNTEAFF. In nucleotides, the CDR3 is TGTGCCAGCAGTCCTAGACAGGTGAACACTGAAGCTTTCTTT.

This chain links TRBV6-5 with TRBJ1-5, with D perhaps matching TRBD1 (5 bases). V was cut by 8 bases and J by 0 bases, with 14 bases left in between. CDR3 length: 15 amino acids. From germline, CDR1 is MNHEY and CDR2 SVGAGI. This CDR3 reads CASGEQAYSNQPQHF. The CDR3 DNA reads as TGTGCCAGCGGGGAACAGGCTTATAGCAATCAGCCCCAGCATTTT.

The chain recombines TRBV7-2 with TRBJ2-1, with 10 bases matching TRBD1. V lost 7 bases and J lost 7; bases outside the gene matches: 7. The CDR3 has 14 residues. Germline V gene data show CDR1 as SGHTA and CDR2 as FQGNSA. This CDR3 is CASTPGTGVNEQFF. The CDR3 coding sequence is TGTGCCAGCACCCCCGGGACAGGGGTGAATGAGCAGTTCTTC.